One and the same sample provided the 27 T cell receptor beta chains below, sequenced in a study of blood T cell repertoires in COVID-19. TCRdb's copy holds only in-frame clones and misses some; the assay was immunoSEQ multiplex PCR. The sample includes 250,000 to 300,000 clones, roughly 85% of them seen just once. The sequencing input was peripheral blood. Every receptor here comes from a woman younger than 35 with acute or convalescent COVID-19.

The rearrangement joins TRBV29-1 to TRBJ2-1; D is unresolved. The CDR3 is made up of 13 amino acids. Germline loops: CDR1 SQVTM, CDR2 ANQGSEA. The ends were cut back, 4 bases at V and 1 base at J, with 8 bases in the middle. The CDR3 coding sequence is TGCAGCGTTGGAACAGATTCCTACAATGAGCAGTTCTTC. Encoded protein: CSVGTDSYNEQFF.

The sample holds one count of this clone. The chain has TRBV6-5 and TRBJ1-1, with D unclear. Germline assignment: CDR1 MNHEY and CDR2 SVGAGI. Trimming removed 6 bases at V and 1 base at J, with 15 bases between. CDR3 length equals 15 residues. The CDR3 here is CASRVARLRNTEAFF. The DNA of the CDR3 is TGTGCCAGCAGGGTAGCCCGTTTAAGGAACACTGAAGCTTTCTTT.

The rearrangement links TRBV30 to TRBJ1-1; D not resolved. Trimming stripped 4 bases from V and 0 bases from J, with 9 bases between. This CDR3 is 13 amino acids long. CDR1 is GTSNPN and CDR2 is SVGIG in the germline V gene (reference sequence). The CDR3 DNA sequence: TGTGCCTGGACGCACAGCATGAACACTGAAGCTTTCTTT. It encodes CAWTHSMNTEAFF.

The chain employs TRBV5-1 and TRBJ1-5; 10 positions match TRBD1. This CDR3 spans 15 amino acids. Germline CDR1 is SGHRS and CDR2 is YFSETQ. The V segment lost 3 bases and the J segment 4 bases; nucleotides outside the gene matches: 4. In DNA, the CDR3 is TGCGCCAGCAGCTCGACAGGGGGCTGGAATCAGCCCCAGCATTTT. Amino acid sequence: CASSSTGGWNQPQHF.

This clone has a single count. The CDR3 loop is CASSSPPYNEQFF. The DNA for the CDR3 is TGTGCCAGCAGCTCCCCTCCCTACAATGAGCAGTTCTTC. The chain is built from TRBV7-3 and TRBJ2-1, with D unclear. Trimming pared 4 bases from V and 2 bases from J, leaving 6 bases between. CDR1 and CDR2 (germline): SGHTA, FQGTGA. The CDR3 extends over 13 amino acids.

CDR3 protein: CASSDPAEEKLFF. CDR3 DNA: TGTGCCAGCAGCGACCCTGCGGAGGAAAAACTGTTTTTT. The chain uses TRBV12-3 or TRBV12-4 and TRBJ1-4; the D is unclear. The CDR3 is 13 amino acids. V was cut by 6 bases and J by 8 bases, with 13 bases left in between.

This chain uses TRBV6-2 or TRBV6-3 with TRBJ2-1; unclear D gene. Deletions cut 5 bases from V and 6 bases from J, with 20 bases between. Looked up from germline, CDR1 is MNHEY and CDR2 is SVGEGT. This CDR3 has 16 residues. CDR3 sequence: CASSPTDFPSANEQFF. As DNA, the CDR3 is TGTGCCAGCAGTCCCACTGACTTCCCCTCTGCCAATGAGCAGTTCTTC.

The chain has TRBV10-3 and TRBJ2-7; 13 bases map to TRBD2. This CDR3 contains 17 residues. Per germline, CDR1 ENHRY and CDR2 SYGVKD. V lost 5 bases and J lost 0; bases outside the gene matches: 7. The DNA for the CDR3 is TGTGCCATCAGTCCCACCGGGACTAGCGGGAACTCCTACGAGCAGTACTTC. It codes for CAISPTGTSGNSYEQYF.

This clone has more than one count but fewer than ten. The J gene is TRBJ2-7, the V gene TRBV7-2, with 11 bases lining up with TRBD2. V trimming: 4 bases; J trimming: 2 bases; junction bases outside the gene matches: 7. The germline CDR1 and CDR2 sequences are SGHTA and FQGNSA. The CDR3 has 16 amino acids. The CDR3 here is CASSSQGTSGAYEQYF. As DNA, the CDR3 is TGTGCCAGCAGCTCCCAAGGGACTAGCGGCGCCTACGAGCAGTACTTC.

As DNA, the CDR3 is TGCGCCAGCAGCTTGGGGAGAACTAATGAAAAACTGTTTTTT. It is translated as CASSLGRTNEKLFF. The gene calls are TRBV5-1 and TRBJ1-4; D ambiguous. The CDR3 has 14 amino acids. CDR1 SGHRS and CDR2 YFSETQ come from the germline V gene. The V end was cut by 0 bases, the J end by 1 base, with 4 bases between. The full variable domain, with the rest looked up from reference TRBV5-1 and TRBJ1-4, is KAGVTQTPRYLIKTRGQQVTLSCSPISGHRSVSWYQQTPGQGLQFLFEYFSETQRNKGNFPGRFSGRQFSNSRSEMNVSTLELGDSALYLCASSLGRTNEKLFFGSGTQLSVL.

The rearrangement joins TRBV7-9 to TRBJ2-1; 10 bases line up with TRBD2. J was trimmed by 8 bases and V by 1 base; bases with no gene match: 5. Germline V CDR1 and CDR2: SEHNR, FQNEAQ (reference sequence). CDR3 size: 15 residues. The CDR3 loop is CASSLVEREGDEQFF. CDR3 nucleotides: TGTGCCAGCAGCTTAGTGGAGCGGGAGGGCGATGAGCAGTTCTTC.

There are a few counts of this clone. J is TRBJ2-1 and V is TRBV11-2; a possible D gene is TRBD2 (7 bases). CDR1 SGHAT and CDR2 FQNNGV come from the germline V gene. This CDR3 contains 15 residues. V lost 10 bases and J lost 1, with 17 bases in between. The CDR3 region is CATATGGSSYNEQFF. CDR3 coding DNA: TGTGCCACCGCGACAGGCGGGAGTTCCTACAATGAGCAGTTCTTC.

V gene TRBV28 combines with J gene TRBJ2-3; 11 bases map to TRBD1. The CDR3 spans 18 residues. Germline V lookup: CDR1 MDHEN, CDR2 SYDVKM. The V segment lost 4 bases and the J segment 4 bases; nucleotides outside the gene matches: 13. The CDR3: CASSWGPPGQGASDTQYF. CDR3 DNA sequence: TGTGCCAGCAGTTGGGGGCCCCCCGGACAGGGGGCATCAGATACGCAGTATTTT. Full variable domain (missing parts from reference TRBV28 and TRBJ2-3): DVKVTQSSRYLVKRTGEKVFLECVQDMDHENMFWYRQDPGLGLRLIYFSYDVKMKEKGDIPEGYSVSREKKERFSLILESASTNQTSMYLCASSWGPPGQGASDTQYFGPGTRLTVL.

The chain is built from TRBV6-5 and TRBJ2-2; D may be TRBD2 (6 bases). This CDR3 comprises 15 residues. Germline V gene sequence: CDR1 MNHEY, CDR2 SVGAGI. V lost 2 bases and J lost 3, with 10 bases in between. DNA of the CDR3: TGTGCCAGCAGTTACGGGACTCAGTACACCGGGGAGCTGTTTTTT. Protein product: CASSYGTQYTGELFF.

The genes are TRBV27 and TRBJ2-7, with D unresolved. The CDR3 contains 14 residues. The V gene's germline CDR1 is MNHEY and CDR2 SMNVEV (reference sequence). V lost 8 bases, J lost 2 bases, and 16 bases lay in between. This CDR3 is CASLFTRPPYEQYF. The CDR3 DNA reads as TGTGCCAGCTTATTTACCAGGCCCCCCTACGAGCAGTACTTC.

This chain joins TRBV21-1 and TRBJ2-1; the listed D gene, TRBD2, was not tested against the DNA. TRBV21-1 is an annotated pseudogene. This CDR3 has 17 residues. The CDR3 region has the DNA TGTGCCAGCAGCAAACCAAAAGCGGGAGGGTCGCGAAATGAGCAGTTCTTC. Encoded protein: CASSKPKAGGSRNEQFF.

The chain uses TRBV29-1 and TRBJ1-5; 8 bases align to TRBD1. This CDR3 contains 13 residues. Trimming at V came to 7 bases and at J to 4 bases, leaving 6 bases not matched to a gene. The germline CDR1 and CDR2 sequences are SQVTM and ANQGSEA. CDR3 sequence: CSASGQENQPQHF. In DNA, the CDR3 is TGCAGCGCCTCGGGACAGGAGAATCAGCCCCAGCATTTT.

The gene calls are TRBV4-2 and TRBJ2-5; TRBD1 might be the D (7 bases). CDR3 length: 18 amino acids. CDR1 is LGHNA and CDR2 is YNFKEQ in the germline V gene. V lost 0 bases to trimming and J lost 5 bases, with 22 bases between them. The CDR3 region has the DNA TGTGCCAGCAGCCAAGATGGGTATCCAGGGGGGTCGGGCGAGACCCAGTACTTC. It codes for CASSQDGYPGGSGETQYF.

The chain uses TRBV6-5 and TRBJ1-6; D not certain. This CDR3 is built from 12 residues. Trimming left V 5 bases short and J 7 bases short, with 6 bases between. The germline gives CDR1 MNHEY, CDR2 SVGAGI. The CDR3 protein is CASSPQNSPLHF. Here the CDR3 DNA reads TGTGCCAGCAGTCCGCAGAATTCACCCCTCCACTTT.

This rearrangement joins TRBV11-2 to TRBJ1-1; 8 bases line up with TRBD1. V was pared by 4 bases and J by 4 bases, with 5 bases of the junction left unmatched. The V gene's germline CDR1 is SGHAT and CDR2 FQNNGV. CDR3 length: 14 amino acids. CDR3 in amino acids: CASSSLTGGTEAFF. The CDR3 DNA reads TGTGCCAGCAGCTCCTTAACAGGGGGCACTGAAGCTTTCTTT.

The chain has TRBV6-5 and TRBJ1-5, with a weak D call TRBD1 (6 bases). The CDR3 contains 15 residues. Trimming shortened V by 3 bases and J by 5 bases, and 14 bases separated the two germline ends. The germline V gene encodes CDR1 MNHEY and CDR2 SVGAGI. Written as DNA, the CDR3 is TGTGCCAGCAGTTATTCGGCAGGGGCGGATCAGCCCCAGCATTTT. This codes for CASSYSAGADQPQHF.

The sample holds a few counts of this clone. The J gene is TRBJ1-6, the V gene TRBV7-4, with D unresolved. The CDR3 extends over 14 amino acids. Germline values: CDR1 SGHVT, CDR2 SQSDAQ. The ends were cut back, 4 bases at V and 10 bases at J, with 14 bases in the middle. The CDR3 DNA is TGTGCCAGCAGCTCCGTGGCGAGGGAATCACCCCTCCACTTT. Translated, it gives CASSSVARESPLHF.

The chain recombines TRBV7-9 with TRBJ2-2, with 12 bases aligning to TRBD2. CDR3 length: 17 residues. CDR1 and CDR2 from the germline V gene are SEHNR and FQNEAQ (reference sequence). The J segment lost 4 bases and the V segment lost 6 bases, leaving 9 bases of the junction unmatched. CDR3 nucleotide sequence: TGTGCCAGCAGGATGAGACTAGCGGGAGATAGCACCGGGGAGCTGTTTTTT. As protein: CASRMRLAGDSTGELFF.

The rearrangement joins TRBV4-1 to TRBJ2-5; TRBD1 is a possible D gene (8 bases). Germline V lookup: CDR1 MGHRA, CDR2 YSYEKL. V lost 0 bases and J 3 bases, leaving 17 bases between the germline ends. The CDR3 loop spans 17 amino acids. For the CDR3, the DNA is TGCGCCAGCAGCCAAGATCGGGGGGACAGGAGAAAAGAGACCCAGTACTTC. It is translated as CASSQDRGDRRKETQYF.

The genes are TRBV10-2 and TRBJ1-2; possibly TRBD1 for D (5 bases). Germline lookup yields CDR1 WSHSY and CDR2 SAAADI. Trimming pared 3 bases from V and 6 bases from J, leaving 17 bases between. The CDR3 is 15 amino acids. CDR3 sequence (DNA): TGCGCCAGCAGTGAAGGGGCAGGGCGGTTTGATGGCTACACCTTC. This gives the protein CASSEGAGRFDGYTF.

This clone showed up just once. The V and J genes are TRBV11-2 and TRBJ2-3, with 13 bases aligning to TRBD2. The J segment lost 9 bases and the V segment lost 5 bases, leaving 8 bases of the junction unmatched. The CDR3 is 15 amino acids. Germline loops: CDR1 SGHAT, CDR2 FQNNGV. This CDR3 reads CASSPTSGRAITQYF. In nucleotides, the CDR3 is TGTGCCAGCAGCCCTACTAGCGGGAGGGCCATCACGCAGTATTTT. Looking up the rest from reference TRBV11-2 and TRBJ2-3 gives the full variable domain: EAGVAQSPRYKIIEKRQSVAFWCNPISGHATLYWYQQILGQGPKLLIQFQNNGVVDDSQLPKDRFSAERLKGVDSTLKIQPAKLEDSAVYLCASSPTSGRAITQYFGPGTRLTVL.

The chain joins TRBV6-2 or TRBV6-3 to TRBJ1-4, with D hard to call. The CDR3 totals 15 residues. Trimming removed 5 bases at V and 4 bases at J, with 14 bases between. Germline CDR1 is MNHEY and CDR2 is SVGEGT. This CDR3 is CASSALRGDNEKLFF. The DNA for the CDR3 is TGTGCCAGCAGTGCCCTCCGGGGAGATAATGAAAAACTGTTTTTT.